This note documents a single T cell receptor beta chain sequence. This clonotype was found a few times. The clone's antigen remains unknown. The sample holds no much larger clone one base away, and base qualities are not on file. Every donor in the study was a healthy Caucasian. Three pairs of female monozygotic twins, all aged roughly 18 to 30 years, made up the twin cohort. CD4+ and CD8+ T cell populations were isolated with positive isolation kits from Invitrogen. Library preparation used 5' RACE. Sequenced on an Illumina HiSeq 2000. Template switching added a universal primer binding site, and the final cDNA carried a unique molecular identifier that allowed TCR cDNA molecules to be counted accurately. Specific primers in the conserved constant-segment region were used to synthesize first-strand cDNA for TCR alpha and beta chains. To control for contamination, every cDNA library was double barcoded, receiving both a SMART-Mk sample barcode and Illumina barcodes. Two successive PCR steps introduced TruSeq adapter sequences along with Illumina sample barcodes. Sequencing of the TCR alpha and beta cDNA libraries was done on the Illumina HiSeq platform using custom primers. From the authors' description of their analysis: Unique molecular identifiers were extracted from raw reads with MiGEC, and CDR3 positions were determined with MiXCR. For each individual, recombination models were inferred using an EM algorithm with the repgenHMM and IGoR tools. The analysis of shared clonotypes was done with the tcR package in R, with sharing normalized by the product of cloneset sizes. Out-of-frame nonproductive sequences were analyzed to study raw recombination free of thymic and clonal selection effects. The public reads were reanalyzed by TCRdb: fastp trimming at Q25, MiXCR alignment, in-frame beta chains only. Rows are unified per CDR3 protein, each entry keeping the most common DNA and genes. TCRdb, not the original authors, processed these V and J calls. Recorded for this sample are 300,000 to 400,000 distinct CDR3 sequences; 9% to 15% of them occurred a single time. The ten largest make up around 7.8% of the sample.

This specimen belongs to a study of identical twins (dated by TCRdb to the mid-2010s). Study-wide context: To test whether fetal clonotypes persist, the study used deep sequencing on TCR alpha and beta repertoires from monozygotic twins, unrelated adults of various ages, and cord blood. Replicate twin experiments were performed at different times using different library preparation protocols to rule out contamination. What the study reported, not specific to this receptor: Compared with coincidental sharing between unrelated individuals, out-of-frame TCR alpha sequences shared between twins had an excess of sequences with low generation probability. In beta out-of-frame sequences, excess twin sharing was weaker, because having fewer shared sequences lowered the signal-to-noise ratio. Conclusions relied on cross-sectional statistical analysis, since the same donors could not be followed over many years. In monozygotic twins, out-of-frame TCR alpha sharing was systematically underestimated by recombination models, although the models agreed with sharing between unrelated individuals. Abundant cord blood beta clonotypes carried fewer insertions; young adult naive repertoires showed a weaker similar trend, while memory repertoires showed none. Zero-insertion analyses could be partly confounded by invariant T cells such as MAIT and iNKT, though diverse VJ usage argued against such confounding for most clonotypes.

The CDR3 covers 15 residues, taking in both the cysteine and the phenylalanine. Only the CDR3 DNA is retained, 45 bases long and in frame from the first base. CDR1 and CDR2, per the germline V gene, are SGHAT and FQNNGV. At the junction V is shortened by 2 bases and J by 0 bases, with 11 bases in between. A further study also used this sample, focusing on yellow fever vaccine responses in identical twins. According to the second study: According to the authors, the vaccine-induced T cell response in identical twins seemed to be partly convergent and partly specific to each individual. In the study, vaccine-responding T cell clones were precisely tracked in identical twins.

Sequencing input: CD8+ T cells sorted from blood. The chain was built from TRBV11-2 and TRBJ2-7; the D gene cannot be resolved reliably. The clonotype comes from a woman in her late teens or twenties in good health. The nucleotides read TGTGCCAGCAGCTTATTCGGAAGCAACTCCTACGAGCAGTACTTC. The translation is CASSLFGSNSYEQYF.